This passage covers 30 T cell receptor beta chains from one sample sequenced in a study of PD-L1 blockade in urothelial cancer. Sequencing was performed with immunoSEQ multiplex PCR; in TCRdb, only in-frame clones are kept and a portion is missing. The sample lists tens of thousands of clones, roughly 86% occurring once. The time point here: peripheral blood 6 weeks after treatment start. Specimen: PBMCs, collected around atezolizumab (anti-PD-L1) treatment. These receptors all come from a man in his 60s with urothelial cancer.

This clone was detected a few times. The chain combines TRBV28 with TRBJ1-1; perhaps TRBD1 as D (6 bases). The V end lost 2 bases, the J end lost 7 bases, and 11 bases lay between the germline ends. The CDR3 contains 13 residues. The germline CDR1 and CDR2 sequences are MDHEN and SYDVKM. This chain's CDR3 is CASSLGQSHEAFF. Here the CDR3 DNA reads TGTGCCAGCAGTTTAGGACAGAGCCATGAAGCTTTCTTT.

V and J are TRBV6-1 and TRBJ2-2, with TRBD1 matching 8 bases. Per germline, CDR1 MNHNS and CDR2 SASEGT. Germline trimming cut 1 base from V and 6 bases from J; bases unmatched to any gene: 7. CDR3 length: 16 residues. The CDR3 is CASSEGNRGRSGELFF. The CDR3 region has the DNA TGTGCCAGCAGTGAAGGGAACAGGGGGAGGTCCGGGGAGCTGTTTTTT.

Only one count was recorded for this clone. V and J are TRBV6-1 and TRBJ2-5; 10 bases line up with TRBD2. The germline CDR1 and CDR2 sequences are MNHNS and SASEGT. With V trimmed by 2 bases and J by 5 bases, 8 bases remained unmatched. This CDR3 contains 16 residues. The CDR3 DNA reads TGTGCCAGCAGTGAATGGGGGACTAGCGATTGGGAGACCCAGTACTTC. Residues: CASSEWGTSDWETQYF.

In this sample, this clone turned up a few times. The chain couples TRBV25-1 to TRBJ1-2; D is perhaps TRBD1 (5 bases). The V end lost 8 bases, the J end lost 3 bases, and 16 bases lay between the germline ends. This CDR3 has 14 amino acids. Germline loops: CDR1 MGHDK, CDR2 SYGVNS. The CDR3 DNA reads TGTGCCAGCCGGAGTGGGGGGGTAGACTATGGCTACACCTTC. Translation gives CASRSGGVDYGYTF.

This chain joins TRBV11-2 and TRBJ1-1, with D hard to call. V was clipped by 0 bases and J by 4 bases, with 15 bases between them. Looked up from germline, CDR1 is SGHAT and CDR2 is FQNNGV. The CDR3 has 16 amino acids. CDR3 in amino acids: CASSLEFGKRSTEAFF. As DNA, the CDR3 is TGTGCCAGCAGCTTAGAATTCGGGAAACGTAGCACTGAAGCTTTCTTT.

V is TRBV19 and J is TRBJ2-7; 10 positions agree with TRBD1. The CDR3 runs 14 residues. CDR1 and CDR2 (germline): LNHDA, SQIVND (reference sequence). Trimming took 3 bases from V and 5 from J; bases not matched to a gene: 4. CDR3 in amino acids: CASSMWDRGDEQYF. Written as DNA, the CDR3 is TGTGCCAGTAGTATGTGGGACAGGGGTGACGAGCAGTACTTC.

This chain connects TRBV11-2 to TRBJ2-7; tentatively, D is TRBD1 (6 bases). V was clipped by 1 base and J by 5 bases, with 18 bases between them. The germline gives CDR1 SGHAT, CDR2 FQNNGV. This CDR3 is built from 16 residues. CDR3 region: CASSLGVGGSGDEQYF. The CDR3 nucleotides read TGTGCCAGCAGCTTAGGAGTAGGGGGATCGGGCGACGAGCAGTACTTC.

The chain combines TRBV7-9 with TRBJ2-1, with 8 positions matching TRBD2. There are 14 residues in the CDR3. Looked up from germline, CDR1 is SEHNR and CDR2 is FQNEAQ (reference sequence). Unmatched junction bases numbered 9, after V lost 6 bases and J lost 8 bases. CDR3 DNA sequence: TGTGCCAGCAGTCCACCGGGACTAGGGCATGAGCAGTTCTTC. It encodes CASSPPGLGHEQFF.

This clone was seen a few times. The genes are TRBV7-8 and TRBJ2-7; 11 bases agree with TRBD2. This CDR3 contains 15 residues. Trimming cost V 5 bases and J 1 base; bases outside gene matches: 4. Per germline, CDR1 SGHVS and CDR2 FQNEAQ. The CDR3 is CASSLRLAGSYEQYF. CDR3 in DNA: TGTGCCAGCAGCCTGCGACTAGCGGGGTCCTACGAGCAGTACTTC.

This clone was seen once. This chain joins TRBV7-2 and TRBJ1-3; possibly TRBD1 for D (6 bases). The CDR3 extends over 15 amino acids. Germline lookup yields CDR1 SGHTA and CDR2 FQGNSA. V lost 4 bases, J lost 4 bases, and 14 bases lay in between. The CDR3 DNA follows: TGTGCCAGCAGCTCCCTTTGGGGGCAAGGAAACACCATATATTTT. Encoded protein: CASSSLWGQGNTIYF.

CDR3 in DNA: TGTGCCAGCAGCCGGGGCCAGGGGGCCGGAAAACTGTTTTTT. This codes for CASSRGQGAGKLFF. The V call is TRBV6-5, the J call TRBJ1-4; 8 positions match TRBD1. With V trimmed by 6 bases and J by 10 bases, 10 bases remained unmatched. Germline CDR1 and CDR2: MNHEY and SVGAGI. This CDR3 spans 14 amino acids.

The V and J genes are TRBV7-9 and TRBJ2-7; 8 bases line up with TRBD1. Germline CDR1 reads SEHNR; CDR2 reads FQNEAQ (reference sequence). J lost 3 bases, V lost 5 bases, and 6 bases had no gene match. CDR3 length equals 14 residues. The CDR3 loop is CASSTGTGFYEQYF. DNA for the CDR3: TGTGCCAGCAGCACCGGGACAGGATTCTACGAGCAGTACTTC.

The chain combines TRBV19 with TRBJ2-7; a weak D match, TRBD1 (6 bases). The CDR3 covers 13 residues. CDR1 LNHDA and CDR2 SQIVND come from the germline V gene (reference sequence). The V gene lost 5 bases and the J gene lost 5 bases, with 13 bases spanning the gap. CDR3 sequence: CASSHRAMDEQYF. The DNA of the CDR3 is TGTGCCAGTAGTCACAGGGCCATGGACGAGCAGTACTTC.

The chain employs TRBV7-2 and TRBJ2-3, with D tentatively TRBD2 (5 bases). The germline CDR1 and CDR2 sequences are SGHTA and FQGNSA. CDR3 length equals 14 residues. Trimming stripped 4 bases from V and 4 bases from J, with 12 bases between. CDR3 region: CASSSPSSPDTQYF. CDR3 bases: TGTGCCAGCAGCTCGCCTAGCAGCCCAGATACGCAGTATTTT. The variable domain in full, completed from reference TRBV7-2 and TRBJ2-3, reads GAGVSQSPSNKVTEKGKDVELRCDPISGHTALYWYRQSLGQGLEFLIYFQGNSAPDKSGLPSDRFSAERTGGSVSTLTIQRTQQEDSAVYLCASSSPSSPDTQYFGPGTRLTVL.

The chain couples TRBV30 to TRBJ2-2, with a possible D match to TRBD1 (6 bases). Trimming took off 5 bases at V and 2 bases at J, with 15 bases between the two ends. This CDR3 is 15 amino acids long. The germline gives CDR1 GTSNPN, CDR2 SVGIG (reference sequence). The CDR3 DNA sequence: TGTGCCTGGCCTAAAAGGACAGAAAACACCGGGGAGCTGTTTTTT. Its protein product is CAWPKRTENTGELFF.

This chain connects TRBV5-1 to TRBJ2-7, with 15 nucleotides matching TRBD2. Germline values: CDR1 SGHRS, CDR2 YFSETQ. CDR3 length equals 18 residues. J lost 2 bases, V lost 3 bases, and 9 bases had no gene match. DNA of the CDR3: TGCGCCAGCAGCTCTGGGGGACTAGCGGGGGGCCCCCCCTACGAGCAGTACTTC. Its protein product is CASSSGGLAGGPPYEQYF. Complete variable domain (other parts from reference TRBV5-1 and TRBJ2-7): KAGVTQTPRYLIKTRGQQVTLSCSPISGHRSVSWYQQTPGQGLQFLFEYFSETQRNKGNFPGRFSGRQFSNSRSEMNVSTLELGDSALYLCASSSGGLAGGPPYEQYFGPGTRLTVT.

J is TRBJ1-5 and V is TRBV10-3; D is possibly TRBD1 (6 bases). The CDR3 sequence is 16 residues long. The germline V and J ends were trimmed by 3 bases and 0 bases, with 12 bases remaining between them. In germline, CDR1 is ENHRY, CDR2 SYGVKD. The CDR3 DNA is TGTGCCATCAGTGAAAGGGTCAGGGGTAGCAATCAGCCCCAGCATTTT. This codes for CAISERVRGSNQPQHF.

This clone was counted only a few times. The V call is TRBV20-1, the J call TRBJ2-1; unclear D gene. Trimming pared 1 base from V and 8 bases from J, leaving 6 bases between. The CDR3 covers 11 residues. Germline V CDR1 and CDR2: DFQATT, SNEGSKA (reference sequence). The chain's CDR3 is CSARGPHEQFF. The CDR3 DNA sequence: TGCAGTGCTAGAGGGCCGCATGAGCAGTTCTTC.

The genes are TRBV21-1 and TRBJ2-1; the table's D gene call, TRBD1, was not cross checked with the DNA. TRBV21-1 is given as a pseudogene. The CDR3 has 15 residues. The chain's CDR3 is CASSSWDSAYNEQFF. The CDR3 nucleotides are TGTGCCAGCAGCTCATGGGACAGCGCCTACAATGAGCAGTTCTTC.

The V call is TRBV27, the J call TRBJ1-2; TRBD1 is a possible D gene (6 bases). Between the trimmed V and J ends, which lost 4 bases and 7 bases, there was a span of 10 bases. This CDR3 is built from 12 residues. Germline V gene lookup returns CDR1 MNHEY and CDR2 SMNVEV (reference sequence). The CDR3 nucleotides read TGTGCCAGCAGTTCCCAGGGGTTTGGCTACACCTTC. Amino acid sequence: CASSSQGFGYTF.

The V call is TRBV7-9, the J call TRBJ1-5; D perhaps matches TRBD1 (5 bases). The CDR3 has 12 amino acids. CDR1 and CDR2 (germline): SEHNR, FQNEAQ (reference sequence). Trimming removed 6 bases from V and 6 bases from J, with 9 bases in between. CDR3 DNA: TGTGCCAGCAGTATGGGGGGTCAGCCCCAGCATTTT. This sequence encodes CASSMGGQPQHF.

V and J are TRBV4-2 and TRBJ2-1; 8 nucleotides agree with TRBD2. V lost 3 bases to trimming and J lost 8 bases; unmatched junction nucleotides: 9. This CDR3 comprises 15 residues. Germline V CDR1 and CDR2: LGHNA, YNFKEQ. CDR3 sequence: CASSHGAGDRDEQFF. CDR3 sequence (DNA): TGTGCCAGCAGCCATGGAGCGGGAGATAGGGATGAGCAGTTCTTC.

This chain joins TRBV6-6 and TRBJ2-5; TRBD2 aligns across 9 bases. Germline trimming cut 1 base from V and 5 bases from J; bases unmatched to any gene: 5. The germline gives CDR1 MNHNY, CDR2 SVGAGI (reference sequence). CDR3 length equals 15 residues. The CDR3 spells CASSYYTTSGETQYF. The CDR3 nucleotides read TGTGCCAGCAGTTACTACACCACTAGCGGGGAGACCCAGTACTTC.

The chain carries TRBV30 and TRBJ1-6; 7 positions match TRBD1. Looked up from germline, CDR1 is GTSNPN and CDR2 is SVGIG (reference sequence). Unmatched junction bases numbered 5, after V lost 2 bases and J lost 7 bases. The CDR3 loop spans 14 amino acids. CDR3 coding DNA: TGTGCCTGGAGTACGGGGACAGAAAATTCACCCCTCCACTTT. Its translation: CAWSTGTENSPLHF.

A remark on this clone: The junction and the germline gene differ at one end; a read error may be behind it. This chain uses TRBV30 with TRBJ2-1; 9 bases are a match to TRBD2. From germline, CDR1 is GTSNPN and CDR2 SVGIG (reference sequence). The CDR3 loop spans 11 amino acids. This CDR3 is CAWSTGTSPVF. Here the CDR3 DNA reads TGTGCCTGGAGTACTGGGACTAGCCCCGTCTTC.

In DNA form, the CDR3 reads TGTGCCAGCGGGCAAGAAGCCTACGAGCAGTACTTC. Translation gives CASGQEAYEQYF. The J gene is TRBJ2-7, the V gene TRBV2; no reliable D call. V was cut by 8 bases and J by 2 bases, with 10 bases left in between. CDR3 length equals 12 residues. CDR1 is SNHLY, CDR2 FYNNEI, per germline.

The gene calls are TRBV7-9 and TRBJ2-7; TRBD2 might be the D (5 bases). CDR1 is SEHNR, CDR2 FQNEAQ, per germline (reference sequence). This CDR3 contains 14 residues. Trimming took off 1 base at V and 4 bases at J, with 11 bases between the two ends. CDR3 loop: CASSLEEGGYEQYF. CDR3 coding DNA: TGTGCCAGCAGCTTAGAAGAGGGTGGATACGAGCAGTACTTC.

This clone appeared once. The rearrangement uses TRBV11-2 and TRBJ2-6; TRBD2 might be the D (6 bases). Germline lookup yields CDR1 SGHAT and CDR2 FQNNGV. Trimming shortened V by 2 bases and J by 6 bases, and 11 bases separated the two germline ends. The CDR3 spans 15 residues. CDR3 sequence reads: CASSLIWEEANVLTF. The DNA for the CDR3 is TGTGCCAGCAGCTTAATCTGGGAGGAGGCCAACGTCCTGACTTTC. The entire variable domain, with the rest obtained from reference TRBV11-2 and TRBJ2-6, is as follows: EAGVAQSPRYKIIEKRQSVAFWCNPISGHATLYWYQQILGQGPKLLIQFQNNGVVDDSQLPKDRFSAERLKGVDSTLKIQPAKLEDSAVYLCASSLIWEEANVLTFGAGSRLTVL.

The V and J genes are TRBV6-6 and TRBJ2-2; D unresolved. The V end lost 0 bases, the J end lost 2 bases, and 4 bases lay between the germline ends. This CDR3 region has 14 residues. Germline V gene sequence: CDR1 MNHNY, CDR2 SVGAGI (reference sequence). The CDR3 here is CASSYSTNTGELFF. The CDR3 DNA reads TGTGCCAGCAGTTACTCGACAAACACCGGGGAGCTGTTTTTT.

This chain links TRBV6-1 with TRBJ1-5; D remains ambiguous. The germline V gene has CDR1 MNHNS and CDR2 SASEGT. The V end lost 2 bases, the J end lost 6 bases, and 14 bases lay between the germline ends. This CDR3 contains 15 residues. Here the CDR3 reads CASSESDWSLQPQHF. The CDR3 bases are TGTGCCAGCAGTGAATCTGACTGGTCGCTTCAGCCCCAGCATTTT.